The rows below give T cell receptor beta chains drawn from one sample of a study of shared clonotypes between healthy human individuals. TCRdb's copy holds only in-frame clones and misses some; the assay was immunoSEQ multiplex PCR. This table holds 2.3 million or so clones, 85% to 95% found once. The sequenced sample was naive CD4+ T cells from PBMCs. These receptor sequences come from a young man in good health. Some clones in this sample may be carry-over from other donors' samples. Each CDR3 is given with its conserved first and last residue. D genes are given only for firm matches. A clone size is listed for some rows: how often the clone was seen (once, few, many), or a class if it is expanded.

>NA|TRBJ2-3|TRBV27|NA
TGTGCCAGCAGTTTAAGGGTCCCCGATACGCAGTATTTT
CASSLRVPDTQYF
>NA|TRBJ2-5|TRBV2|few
TGTGCCAGCACCAGCGAAAGGGGGGGGACCCAGTACTTC
CASTSERGGTQYF
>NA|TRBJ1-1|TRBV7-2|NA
TGTGCCAGCAGGGCGGACGGGAACACTGAAGCTTTCTTT
CASRADGNTEAFF
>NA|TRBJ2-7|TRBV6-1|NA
TGTGCCAGCAGTATCCGACAGGACAAGCAGTACTTC
CASSIRQDKQYF
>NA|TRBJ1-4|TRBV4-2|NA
TGTGCCAGCAGCCAGCGCGGTGGGGAAAAACTGTTTTTT
CASSQRGGEKLFF
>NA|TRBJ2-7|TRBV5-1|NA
TGCGCCAGCAGCTTGTTGGCAGGGGCGGACGAGCAGTACTTC
CASSLLAGADEQYF
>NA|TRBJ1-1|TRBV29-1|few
TGCAGCGTTGATACAGGGATGAACACTGAAGCTTTCTTT
CSVDTGMNTEAFF
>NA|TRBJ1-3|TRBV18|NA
TGTGCCAGCTCACAGGAAAACACCATATATTTT
CASSQENTIYF
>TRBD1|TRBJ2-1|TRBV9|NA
TGTGCCAGCAGCCCTTGGACAGGAAGGGCCCTCAATGAGCAGTTCTTC
CASSPWTGRALNEQFF
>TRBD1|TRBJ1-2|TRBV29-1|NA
TGCAGCGTGACGGCTGACAGGGTCGGCTACACCTTC
CSVTADRVGYTF
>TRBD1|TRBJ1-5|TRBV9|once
TGTGCCAGCAGCCTGGGACAGGGTGATCAGCCCCAGCATTTT
CASSLGQGDQPQHF
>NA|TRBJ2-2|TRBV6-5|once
TGTGCCATCAAAATCGGGGGCGCATACACCGGGGAGCTGTTTTTT
CAIKIGGAYTGELFF
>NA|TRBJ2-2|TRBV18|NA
TGTGCCAGCTCACCACCCGGACCTACGGCCGGGGAGCTGTTTTTT
CASSPPGPTAGELFF
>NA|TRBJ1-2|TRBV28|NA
TGTGCCAGCACCCGCCTGGGACGGGTCTATGGCTACACCTTC
CASTRLGRVYGYTF
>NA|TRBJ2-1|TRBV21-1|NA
TGTGCCAGCAGCAAATCGGGACTAGGATATGTTGAGCAGTTCTTC
CASSKSGLGYVEQFF
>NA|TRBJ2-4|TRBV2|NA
TGTGCCAGCAGATCGCCGGGACGAGACAAAAACATTCAGTACTTC
CASRSPGRDKNIQYF